The sequence of this TCR beta chain was determined in a study of T cells in Graves' hyperthyroidism and ophthalmopathy. Study-level findings and limits: Most thyroid clonotypes that were expanded above 0.001 also turned up in blood.

The CDR3 regions of TCR beta were amplified from RNA transcripts. The TCR CDR3 was amplified in a first-round RT-PCR using the HTBI primer set. TCRdb re-called the multiplex PCR reads through MiXCR, storing one row per CDR3 protein. Seen here are 450,000 to 600,000 distinct CDR3 sequences, about 15% observed once, and the top ten hold approximately 14%. The CDR3 runs to 14 residues. V lost 2 bases and J 0 bases, leaving 6 bases between the germline ends. Germline V gene sequence: CDR1 SEHNR, CDR2 FQNEAQ (reference sequence). Graves' hyperthyroidism without ophthalmopathy progression within 18 months was termed stable. Any patient presenting with uncontrolled infection, other autoimmune disease, pregnancy or lactation was left out. Roughly 10 ml of fresh peripheral blood supplied the PBMCs. This clonotype was picked up many times. Its antigen is undetermined.

The sequenced sample consisted of blood. This TCR was sampled from a woman in her thirties or forties with Graves' hyperthyroidism. J is TRBJ2-3 and V is TRBV7-9; no firm D call. CDR3 sequence reads: CASSLPPSTDTQYF. The CDR3 DNA follows: TGTGCCAGCAGCTTACCTCCTAGCACAGATACGCAGTATTTT.